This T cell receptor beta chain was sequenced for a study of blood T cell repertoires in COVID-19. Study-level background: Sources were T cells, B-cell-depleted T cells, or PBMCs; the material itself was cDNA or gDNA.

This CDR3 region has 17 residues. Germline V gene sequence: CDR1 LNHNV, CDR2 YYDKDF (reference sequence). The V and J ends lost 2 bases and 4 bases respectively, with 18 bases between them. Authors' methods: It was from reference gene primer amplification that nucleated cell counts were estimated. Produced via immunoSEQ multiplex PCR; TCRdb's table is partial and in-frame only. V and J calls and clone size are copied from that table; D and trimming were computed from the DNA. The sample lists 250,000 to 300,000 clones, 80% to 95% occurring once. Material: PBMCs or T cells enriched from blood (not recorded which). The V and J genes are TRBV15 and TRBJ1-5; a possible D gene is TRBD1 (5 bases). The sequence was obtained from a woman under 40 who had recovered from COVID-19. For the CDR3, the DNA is TGTGCCACCAGCAGACGGGGGGAAGGGGTTGGAAATCAGCCCCAGCATTTT. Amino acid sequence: CATSRRGEGVGNQPQHF. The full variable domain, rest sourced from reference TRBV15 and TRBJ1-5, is DAMVIQNPRYQVTQFGKPVTLSCSQTLNHNVMYWYQQKSSQAPKLLFHYYDKDFNNEADTPDNFQSRRPNTSFCFLDIRSPGLGDTAMYLCATSRRGEGVGNQPQHFGDGTRLSIL.